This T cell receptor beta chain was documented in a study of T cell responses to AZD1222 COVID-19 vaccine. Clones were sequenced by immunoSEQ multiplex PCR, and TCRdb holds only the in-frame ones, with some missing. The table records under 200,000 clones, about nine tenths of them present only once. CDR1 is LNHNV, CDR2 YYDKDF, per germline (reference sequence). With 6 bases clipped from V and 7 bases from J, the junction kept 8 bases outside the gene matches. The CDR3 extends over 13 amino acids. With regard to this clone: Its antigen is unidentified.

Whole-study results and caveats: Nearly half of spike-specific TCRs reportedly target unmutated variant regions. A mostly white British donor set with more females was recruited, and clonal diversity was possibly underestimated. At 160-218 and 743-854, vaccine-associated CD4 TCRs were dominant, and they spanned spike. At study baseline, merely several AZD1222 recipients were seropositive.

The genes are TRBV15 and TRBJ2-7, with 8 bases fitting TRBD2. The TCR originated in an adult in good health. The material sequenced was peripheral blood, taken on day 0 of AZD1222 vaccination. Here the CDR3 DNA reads TGTGCCACCAGTTCGCGGGGGGCGAGGGAGCAGTACTTC. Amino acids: CATSSRGAREQYF.